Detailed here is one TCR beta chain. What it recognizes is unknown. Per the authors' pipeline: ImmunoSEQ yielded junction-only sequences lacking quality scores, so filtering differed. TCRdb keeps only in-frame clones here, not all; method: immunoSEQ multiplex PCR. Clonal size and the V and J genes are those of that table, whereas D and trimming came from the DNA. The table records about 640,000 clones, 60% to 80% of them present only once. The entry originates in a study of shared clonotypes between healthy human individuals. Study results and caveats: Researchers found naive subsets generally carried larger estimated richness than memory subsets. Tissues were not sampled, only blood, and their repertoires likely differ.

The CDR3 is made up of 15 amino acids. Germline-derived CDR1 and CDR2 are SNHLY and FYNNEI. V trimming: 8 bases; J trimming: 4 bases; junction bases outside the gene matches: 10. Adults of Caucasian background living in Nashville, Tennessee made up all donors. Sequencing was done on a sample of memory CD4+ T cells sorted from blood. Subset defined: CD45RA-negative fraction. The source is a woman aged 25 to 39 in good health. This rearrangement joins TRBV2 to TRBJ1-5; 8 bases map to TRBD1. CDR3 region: CASARGRTGNQPQHF. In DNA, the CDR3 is TGTGCCAGCGCACGGGGGAGGACAGGGAATCAGCCCCAGCATTTT.